The entry below gives a single T cell receptor beta chain sequence along with its context. Antigen unknown. V lost 2 bases to trimming and J lost 6 bases; unmatched junction nucleotides: 12. The CDR3 runs to 15 residues. Germline V gene data show CDR1 as DFQATT and CDR2 as SNEGSKA (reference sequence). TCRdb re-derived calls from the PCR reads in MiXCR, one entry per CDR3 protein. This sample has under 100,000 distinct CDR3 sequences, with roughly 25% found just once. These data come from a study of molecular identifiers for immune sequencing clone quantification. Study-wide results and limits: Identical barcode-sharing TCR molecules could lead to underestimated sizes for highly expanded clones.

Source material: naive CD8+ T cells from blood, with Jurkat cell RNA spiked in. The subset denotes: FACS-sorted CD8+CD4-CCR7+CD45RA+ naive T cells. The TCR originated in a human donor in good health. Some libraries in this study had Jurkat cell RNA spiked in. The gene calls are TRBV20-1 and TRBJ1-1; 7 positions match TRBD1. Here the CDR3 reads CSARLWDSSIPEAFF. The CDR3 region has the DNA TGCAGTGCTAGACTCTGGGACAGCTCCATCCCTGAAGCTTTCTTT.